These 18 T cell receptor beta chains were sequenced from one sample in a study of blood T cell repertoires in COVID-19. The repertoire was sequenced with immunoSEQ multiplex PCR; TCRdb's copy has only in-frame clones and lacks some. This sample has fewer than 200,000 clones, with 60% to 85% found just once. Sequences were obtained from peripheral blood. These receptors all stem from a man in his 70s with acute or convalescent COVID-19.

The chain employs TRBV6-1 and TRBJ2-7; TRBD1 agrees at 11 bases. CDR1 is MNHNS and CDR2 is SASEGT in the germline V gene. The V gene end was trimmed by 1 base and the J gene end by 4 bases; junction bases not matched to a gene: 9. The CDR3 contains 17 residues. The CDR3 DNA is TGTGCCAGCAGTGAAGGGACAGGGGGCAGAAACGCTTACGAGCAGTACTTC. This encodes CASSEGTGGRNAYEQYF.

The DNA of the CDR3 is TGTGCCAGCAGCCAAGCAGGGGCCACAGTGAGAACTTTCTTT. Protein product: CASSQAGATVRTFF. The V and J genes are TRBV13 and TRBJ1-1, with a possible D match to TRBD1 (6 bases). This CDR3 is 14 amino acids long. Per germline, CDR1 PRHDT and CDR2 FYEKMQ (reference sequence). V lost 5 bases to trimming and J lost 12 bases, with 22 bases between them.

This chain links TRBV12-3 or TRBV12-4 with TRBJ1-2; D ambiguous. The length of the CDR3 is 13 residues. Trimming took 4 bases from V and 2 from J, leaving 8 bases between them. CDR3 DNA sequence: TGTGCCAGCAGTTATGGGCCGAACTATGGCTACACCTTC. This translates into CASSYGPNYGYTF.

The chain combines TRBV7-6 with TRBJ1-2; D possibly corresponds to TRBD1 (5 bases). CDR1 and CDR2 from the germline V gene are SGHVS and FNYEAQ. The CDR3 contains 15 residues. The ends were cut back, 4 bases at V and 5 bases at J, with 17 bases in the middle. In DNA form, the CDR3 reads TGTGCCAGCAGCTCGGGCCCCGGGGGAGGGTATGGCTACACCTTC. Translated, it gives CASSSGPGGGYGYTF.

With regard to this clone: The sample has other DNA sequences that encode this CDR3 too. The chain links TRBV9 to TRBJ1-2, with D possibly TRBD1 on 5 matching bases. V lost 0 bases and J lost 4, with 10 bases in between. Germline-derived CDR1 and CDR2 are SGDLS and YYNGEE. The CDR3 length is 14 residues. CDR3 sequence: CASSVGQGSYGYTF. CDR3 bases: TGTGCCAGCAGCGTAGGGCAGGGAAGCTATGGCTACACCTTC.

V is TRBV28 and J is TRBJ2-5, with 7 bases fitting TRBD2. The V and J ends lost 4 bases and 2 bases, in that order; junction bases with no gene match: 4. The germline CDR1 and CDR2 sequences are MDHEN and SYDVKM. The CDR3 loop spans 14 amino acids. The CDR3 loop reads CASSSGTNQETQYF. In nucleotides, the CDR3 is TGTGCCAGCAGTTCAGGGACTAATCAAGAGACCCAGTACTTC. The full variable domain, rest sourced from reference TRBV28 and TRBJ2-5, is DVKVTQSSRYLVKRTGEKVFLECVQDMDHENMFWYRQDPGLGLRLIYFSYDVKMKEKGDIPEGYSVSREKKERFSLILESASTNQTSMYLCASSSGTNQETQYFGPGTRLLVL.

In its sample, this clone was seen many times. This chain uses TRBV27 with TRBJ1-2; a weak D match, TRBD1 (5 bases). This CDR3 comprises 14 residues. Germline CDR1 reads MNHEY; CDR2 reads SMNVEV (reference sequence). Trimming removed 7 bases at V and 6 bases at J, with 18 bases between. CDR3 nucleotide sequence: TGTGCCAGCATGAAATGGGGCAGGAAGCATGGCTACACCTTC. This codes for CASMKWGRKHGYTF.

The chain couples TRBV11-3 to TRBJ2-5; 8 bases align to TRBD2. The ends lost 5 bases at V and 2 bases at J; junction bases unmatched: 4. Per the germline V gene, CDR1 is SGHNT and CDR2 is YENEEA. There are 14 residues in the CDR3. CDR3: CASSRGGRQETQYF. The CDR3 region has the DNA TGTGCCAGCAGCCGGGGGGGAAGACAAGAGACCCAGTACTTC.

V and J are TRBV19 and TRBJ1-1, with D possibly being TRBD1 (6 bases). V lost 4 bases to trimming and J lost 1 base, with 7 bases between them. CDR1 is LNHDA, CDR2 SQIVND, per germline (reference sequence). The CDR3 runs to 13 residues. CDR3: CASSTGANTEAFF. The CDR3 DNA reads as TGTGCCAGTAGTACAGGGGCGAACACTGAAGCTTTCTTT. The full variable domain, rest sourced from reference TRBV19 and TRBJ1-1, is DGGITQSPKYLFRKEGQNVTLSCEQNLNHDAMYWYRQDPGQGLRLIYYSQIVNDFQKGDIAEGYSVSREKKESFPLTVTSAQKNPTAFYLCASSTGANTEAFFGQGTRLTVV.

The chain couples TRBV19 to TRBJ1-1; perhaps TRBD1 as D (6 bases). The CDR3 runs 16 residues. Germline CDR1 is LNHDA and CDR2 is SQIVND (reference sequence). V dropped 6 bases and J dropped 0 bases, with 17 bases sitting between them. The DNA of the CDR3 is TGTGCCAGTAGAACTGCGGGGGGCATTATGAACACTGAAGCTTTCTTT. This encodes CASRTAGGIMNTEAFF.

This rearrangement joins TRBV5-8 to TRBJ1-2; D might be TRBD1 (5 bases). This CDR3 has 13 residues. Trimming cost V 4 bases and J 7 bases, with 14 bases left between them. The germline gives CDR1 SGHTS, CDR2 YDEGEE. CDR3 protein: CASSRGRQVGYTF. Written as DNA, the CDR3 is TGTGCCAGCAGCCGGGGGAGGCAGGTTGGCTACACCTTC.

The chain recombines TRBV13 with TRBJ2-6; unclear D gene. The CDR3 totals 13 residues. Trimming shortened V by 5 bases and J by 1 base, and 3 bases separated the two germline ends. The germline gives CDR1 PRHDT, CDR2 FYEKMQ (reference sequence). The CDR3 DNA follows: TGTGCCAGCAGCCGTTCTGGGGCCAACGTCCTGACTTTC. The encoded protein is CASSRSGANVLTF.

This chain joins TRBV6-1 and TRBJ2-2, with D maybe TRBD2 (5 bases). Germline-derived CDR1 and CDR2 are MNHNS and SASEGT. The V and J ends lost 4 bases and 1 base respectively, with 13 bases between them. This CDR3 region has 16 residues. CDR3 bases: TGTGCCAGCAGTGCGACGGGCGCGGGGAACACCGGGGAGCTGTTTTTT. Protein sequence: CASSATGAGNTGELFF.

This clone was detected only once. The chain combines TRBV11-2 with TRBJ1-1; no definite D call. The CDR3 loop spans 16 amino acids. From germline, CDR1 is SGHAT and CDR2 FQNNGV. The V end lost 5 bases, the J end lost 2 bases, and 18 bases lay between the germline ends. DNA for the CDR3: TGTGCCAGCAGCCCACCCGGGAGGTCGGAAAACACTGAAGCTTTCTTT. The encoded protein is CASSPPGRSENTEAFF.

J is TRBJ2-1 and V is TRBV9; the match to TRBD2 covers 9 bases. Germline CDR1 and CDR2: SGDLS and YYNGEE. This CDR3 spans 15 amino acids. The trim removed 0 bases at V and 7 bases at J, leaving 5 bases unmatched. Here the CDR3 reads CASSVGSGGVNEQFF. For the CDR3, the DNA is TGTGCCAGCAGCGTAGGTAGCGGGGGAGTAAATGAGCAGTTCTTC.

The CDR3 sequence is CASSRGGRGIYEQYF. The CDR3 DNA reads as TGTGCCAGCAGCCGGGGAGGGCGGGGGATCTACGAGCAGTACTTC. The chain carries TRBV3-1 (or the pseudogene TRBV3-2) and TRBJ2-7; TRBD2 matches at 7 bases. The CDR3 is 15 residues long. CDR1 LGHDT and CDR2 YNNKEL come from the germline V gene (reference sequence). J lost 3 bases, V lost 4 bases, and 9 bases had no gene match.

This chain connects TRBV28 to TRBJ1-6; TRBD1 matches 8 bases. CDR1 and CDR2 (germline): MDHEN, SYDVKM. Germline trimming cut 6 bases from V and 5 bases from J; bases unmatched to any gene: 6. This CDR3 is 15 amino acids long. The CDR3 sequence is CASSLRQGNNSPLHF. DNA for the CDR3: TGTGCCAGCAGCCTGAGACAGGGGAATAATTCACCCCTCCACTTT.

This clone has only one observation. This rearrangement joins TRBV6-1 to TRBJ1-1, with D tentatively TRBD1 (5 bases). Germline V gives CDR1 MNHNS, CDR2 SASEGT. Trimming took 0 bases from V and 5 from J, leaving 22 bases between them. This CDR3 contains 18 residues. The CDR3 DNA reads TGTGCCAGCAGTGAAGCAGGAGGGGCTGGCGTCTTAGGGACTGAAGCTTTCTTT. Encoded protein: CASSEAGGAGVLGTEAFF.